This T cell receptor (beta chain) is from a study of shared clonotypes between healthy human individuals. Study-level information: CD4 naive and CD4 memory each took three plates per donor, while CD8 naive took two and CD8 memory one.

As handled by the study authors: With immunoSEQ giving junction-only sequences and no quality scores, filtering differed. The protocol was immunoSEQ multiplex PCR, while the TCRdb copy is restricted to in-frame clones and leaves out a portion. That table is the source of V, J and clone size, and D and trimming were worked out from the DNA. The table includes millions of clones, just over 90% detected once. The investigators split CD4+ cells into a CD45RA+ naive subset and a CD45RA-negative memory subset. The CDR3 extends over 14 amino acids. Trimming removed 0 bases from V and 7 bases from J, with 10 bases in between. Germline-derived CDR1 and CDR2 are SGHAT and FQNNGV.

Sequenced sample: naive CD4+ T cells from PBMCs. Subset meaning: CD45RA+ positively selected. This receptor was identified in a man between 18 and 35 years old in good health. Some clones in this sample may be carry-over from other donors' samples. The chain is built from TRBV11-2 and TRBJ2-1; D is undetermined. In DNA, the CDR3 is TGTGCCAGCAGCTTAGATCCGGGTCTTAATGAGCAGTTCTTC. This translates into CASSLDPGLNEQFF.